A single sample gave rise to the 24 T cell receptor beta chains below, sequenced in a study of shared clonotypes between healthy human individuals. TCRdb keeps only in-frame clones here, not all; method: immunoSEQ multiplex PCR. The sample gives about 2.4 million clones, 93% of which show up once; around 0.37% is in the top ten. Sequencing used naive CD4+ T cells from PBMCs. Subset given: CD45RA+ positively selected. These receptors came from a young man in good health. Some clones in this sample may be carry-over from other donors' samples.

The chain couples TRBV7-3 to TRBJ1-1; D not resolved. Looked up from germline, CDR1 is SGHTA and CDR2 is FQGTGA. The CDR3 runs to 14 residues. Trimming stripped 5 bases from V and 6 bases from J, with 16 bases between. CDR3 region: CASSQGRTGAEAFF. In DNA form, the CDR3 reads TGTGCCAGCAGCCAAGGCCGCACTGGCGCTGAAGCTTTCTTT.

This chain connects TRBV7-2 to TRBJ2-7; 15 bases match TRBD2. The length of the CDR3 is 19 residues. J gave up 1 base and V 0 bases, and 7 bases lay outside the gene matches. Germline CDR1 reads SGHTA; CDR2 reads FQGNSA. CDR3 sequence reads: CASSLAVGLAGGGSYEQYF. The CDR3 DNA sequence: TGTGCCAGCAGCTTAGCGGTGGGACTAGCGGGAGGCGGTTCCTACGAGCAGTACTTC.

The chain carries TRBV6-5 and TRBJ2-5; D remains unclear. This CDR3 comprises 13 residues. Per germline, CDR1 MNHEY and CDR2 SVGAGI. Deletions cut 4 bases from V and 9 bases from J, with 15 bases between. The CDR3 loop reads CASSSSAAQAQYF. The DNA of the CDR3 is TGTGCCAGCAGTTCATCGGCAGCTCAAGCCCAGTACTTC.

The rearrangement links TRBV10-3 to TRBJ1-1; 7 nucleotides match TRBD1. This CDR3 is built from 15 residues. Trimming took 6 bases from V and 0 from J; bases not matched to a gene: 7. The germline gives CDR1 ENHRY, CDR2 SYGVKD. The CDR3 is CAIRGTGTVNTEAFF. The CDR3 DNA sequence: TGTGCCATCAGGGGAACCGGGACAGTGAACACTGAAGCTTTCTTT.

The V call is TRBV28, the J call TRBJ1-4; the D gene is possibly TRBD1 (6 bases). Trimming pared 4 bases from V and 5 bases from J, leaving 11 bases between. This CDR3 spans 14 amino acids. CDR1 MDHEN and CDR2 SYDVKM come from the germline V gene. The CDR3 sequence is CASSSTDRNEKLFF. CDR3 DNA: TGTGCCAGCAGTTCAACGGACAGAAATGAAAAACTGTTTTTT.

V and J are TRBV28 and TRBJ2-3; 9 nucleotides agree with TRBD1. CDR3 size: 16 residues. CDR1 is MDHEN and CDR2 is SYDVKM in the germline V gene. V trimming: 5 bases; J trimming: 3 bases; junction bases outside the gene matches: 9. The DNA of the CDR3 is TGTGCCAGCAGTACCTACAGGGGGCGCACGACAGATACGCAGTATTTT. Protein product: CASSTYRGRTTDTQYF.

The chain uses TRBV5-1 and TRBJ2-7, with D perhaps matching TRBD2 (6 bases). Germline V gene data show CDR1 as SGHRS and CDR2 as YFSETQ. CDR3 length: 14 amino acids. The V end lost 4 bases, the J end lost 0 bases, and 11 bases lay between the germline ends. The DNA for the CDR3 is TGCGCCAGCAGCCTGCACGGGGGCTCCTACGAGCAGTACTTC. Protein product: CASSLHGGSYEQYF.

CDR3 coding DNA: TGCGCCAGCAGCCAAGACCCTCGGAGTTCCTGGGGCTACACCTTC. This encodes CASSQDPRSSWGYTF. J is TRBJ1-2 and V is TRBV4-1, with D uncertain. CDR1 is MGHRA, CDR2 YSYEKL, per germline. V was pared by 0 bases and J by 8 bases, with 16 bases between. The CDR3 consists of 15 residues.

This chain uses TRBV11-2 with TRBJ1-2; 8 bases map to TRBD1. Per the germline V gene, CDR1 is SGHAT and CDR2 is FQNNGV. The CDR3 extends over 16 amino acids. V gave up 5 bases and J gave up 5 bases; unmatched junction bases: 13. The CDR3 loop reads CASSRHPDRVRYGYTF. The CDR3 region has the DNA TGTGCCAGCAGCCGACACCCGGACAGGGTTAGATATGGCTACACCTTC.

The J gene is TRBJ2-1, the V gene TRBV5-1; D may be TRBD2 (5 bases). The CDR3 spans 13 residues. The ends were cut back, 4 bases at V and 5 bases at J, with 10 bases in the middle. Germline-derived CDR1 and CDR2 are SGHRS and YFSETQ. As DNA, the CDR3 is TGCGCCAGCAGCGAGGAGGTACACAATGAGCAGTTCTTC. This gives the protein CASSEEVHNEQFF.

The CDR3 loop is CSVRNSVSYNEQFF. The CDR3 DNA sequence: TGCAGCGTCCGAAATAGCGTCTCCTACAATGAGCAGTTCTTC. V is TRBV29-1 and J is TRBJ2-1; D may be TRBD2 (5 bases). CDR1 is SQVTM and CDR2 is ANQGSEA in the germline V gene. This CDR3 spans 14 amino acids. V lost 6 bases, J lost 0 bases, and 12 bases lay in between.

This chain connects TRBV5-1 to TRBJ1-2; the match to TRBD1 covers 7 bases. Germline CDR1 is SGHRS and CDR2 is YFSETQ. V lost 4 bases, J lost 4 bases, and 10 bases stayed unmatched. There are 15 residues in the CDR3. This CDR3 reads CASSQTGTASYGYTF. The CDR3 bases are TGCGCCAGCAGCCAAACTGGGACAGCTTCCTATGGCTACACCTTC.

The gene calls are TRBV19 and TRBJ2-1; D uncertain. The CDR3 extends over 11 amino acids. V lost 6 bases and J lost 9, with 9 bases in between. Germline V gene data show CDR1 as LNHDA and CDR2 as SQIVND (reference sequence). CDR3 region: CASSQLLEQFF. CDR3 nucleotides: TGTGCCAGTAGCCAACTACTTGAGCAGTTCTTC.

As DNA, the CDR3 is TGTGCCAGCAGTTACTTTGGCTCCCGGACCCAGTACTTC. It yields the protein CASSYFGSRTQYF. J is TRBJ2-5 and V is TRBV6-5, with D unresolved. The CDR3 covers 13 residues. The V gene's germline CDR1 is MNHEY and CDR2 SVGAGI. The V end was cut by 1 base, the J end by 7 bases, with 10 bases between.

The chain links TRBV18 to TRBJ2-7; D unresolved. The V end lost 5 bases, the J end lost 2 bases, and 16 bases lay between the germline ends. This CDR3 is 15 amino acids long. Germline V lookup: CDR1 KGHSH, CDR2 LQKENI. CDR3 loop: CASSTRTVGTYEQYF. CDR3 in DNA: TGTGCCAGCTCAACCAGGACGGTTGGTACCTACGAGCAGTACTTC.

The chain uses TRBV28 and TRBJ1-4; D is undetermined. This CDR3 is 13 amino acids long. The V end lost 2 bases, the J end lost 15 bases, and 16 bases lay between the germline ends. Germline V gene lookup returns CDR1 MDHEN and CDR2 SYDVKM. As DNA, the CDR3 is TGTGCCAGCAGTTTAGGGTTAACAGCGAAGGTGTTTTTT. Residues: CASSLGLTAKVFF.

V is TRBV5-4 and J is TRBJ1-1, with D possibly matching TRBD1 (5 bases). This CDR3 is 15 amino acids long. Germline V gives CDR1 SGHNT, CDR2 YYREEE (reference sequence). Trimming shortened V by 4 bases and J by 1 base, and 14 bases separated the two germline ends. The chain's CDR3 is CASSVPGRANTEAFF. The CDR3 nucleotides read TGTGCCAGCAGCGTACCGGGACGCGCGAACACTGAAGCTTTCTTT.

The chain employs TRBV9 and TRBJ2-2; no firm D call. Per germline, CDR1 SGDLS and CDR2 YYNGEE. The V end was cut by 4 bases, the J end by 5 bases, with 15 bases between. The CDR3 runs 15 residues. The CDR3 loop reads CASSPNPPLTGELFF. The CDR3 DNA is TGTGCCAGCAGCCCAAACCCTCCTCTAACCGGGGAGCTGTTTTTT. The full variable domain, completed using reference TRBV9 and TRBJ2-2, is DSGVTQTPKHLITATGQRVTLRCSPRSGDLSVYWYQQSLDQGLQFLIQYYNGEERAKGNILERFSAQQFPDLHSELNLSSLELGDSALYFCASSPNPPLTGELFFGEGSRLTVL.

Of note for this clone: The same CDR3 is also encoded by other DNA sequences in this sample. The rearrangement uses TRBV4-2 and TRBJ2-2, with D uncertain. In germline, CDR1 is LGHNA, CDR2 YNFKEQ. The CDR3 has 15 amino acids. V lost 1 base and J lost 2, with 8 bases in between. The CDR3 here is CASSQGLANTGELFF. CDR3 coding DNA: TGTGCCAGCAGCCAAGGCTTAGCCAACACCGGGGAGCTGTTTTTT.

V and J are TRBV9 and TRBJ2-2, with 9 bases lining up with TRBD2. From germline, CDR1 is SGDLS and CDR2 YYNGEE. This CDR3 comprises 18 residues. The junction had 9 bases not matched to a gene; V was cut back by 0 bases and J by 3 bases. CDR3: CASSVATGREGHTGELFF. The DNA of the CDR3 is TGTGCCAGCAGCGTAGCTACTGGGCGGGAGGGCCACACCGGGGAGCTGTTTTTT.

This chain links TRBV7-9 with TRBJ1-1; D is uncertain. Germline CDR1 and CDR2: SEHNR and FQNEAQ (reference sequence). CDR3 length: 17 amino acids. V gave up 5 bases and J gave up 1 base, with 20 bases separating them. The CDR3 sequence is CASSPVMGRTENTEAFF. The CDR3 bases are TGTGCCAGCAGCCCGGTCATGGGAAGGACGGAGAACACTGAAGCTTTCTTT.

V usage is TRBV19 and J usage is TRBJ1-2; unclear D gene. The CDR3 runs to 16 residues. The V end was cut by 1 base, the J end by 8 bases, with 20 bases between. Germline CDR1 and CDR2: LNHDA and SQIVND (reference sequence). The CDR3: CASSIVGSPYQGGYTF. CDR3 nucleotides: TGTGCCAGTAGTATAGTTGGGTCTCCCTACCAAGGAGGCTACACCTTC.

This clone is a singleton in its sample. The chain couples TRBV19 to TRBJ2-6; D remains ambiguous. The germline CDR1 and CDR2 sequences are LNHDA and SQIVND (reference sequence). The CDR3 length is 16 residues. V shed 6 bases and J shed 3 bases, with 15 bases lying between them. Here the CDR3 reads CASSDTLVGGANVLTF. The CDR3 DNA sequence: TGTGCCAGTAGCGATACGCTGGTAGGTGGGGCCAACGTCCTGACTTTC.

V and J are TRBV28 and TRBJ2-5; TRBD2 matches 9 bases. This CDR3 has 14 amino acids. The junction had 8 bases not matched to a gene; V was cut back by 6 bases and J by 6 bases. The germline V gene encodes CDR1 MDHEN and CDR2 SYDVKM. Here the CDR3 DNA reads TGTGCCAGCAGAGTATTAGCGGGAGATCAGACCCAGTACTTC. Its translation: CASRVLAGDQTQYF.